This TCR beta chain was found in a study of shared clonotypes between healthy human individuals. Study in general: Every donor yielded three CD4 naive, three CD4 memory, two CD8 naive and one CD8 memory plate. General observations from the study: Generation probabilities of non-shared clonotypes were lower (relative to those shared by all four donors).

Assay: immunoSEQ multiplex PCR; the TCRdb copy retains only in-frame clones and omits some. The sample carries 1.4 million or so clones, around 98.5% recorded once. Details on this clone: The antigen is not known.

J was trimmed by 2 bases and V by 7 bases; bases with no gene match: 9. This CDR3 is built from 16 residues. Germline CDR1 and CDR2: SQVTM and ANQGSEA. Sequencing was performed on naive CD4+ T cells sorted from blood. Stated subset: CD45RA+ positively selected. This chain connects TRBV29-1 to TRBJ2-6; 9 bases agree with TRBD1. The TCR comes from a man aged 25-45 years in good health. The CDR3 reads CSARDREAAGANVLTF. CDR3 sequence (DNA): TGCAGCGCCCGGGACAGGGAGGCCGCTGGGGCCAACGTCCTGACTTTC.